One and the same sample provided the 3 T cell receptor beta chains below, sequenced in a study of T cells in tumors after PD-1 blockade. The protocol was immunoSEQ multiplex PCR, while the TCRdb copy is restricted to in-frame clones and leaves out a portion. The table records around 49,000 clones, more than 65% of them present only once. Sample: PBMCs, taken before anti-PD-1 treatment. The receptors here all came from a human donor with basal cell carcinoma.

The gene calls are TRBV19 and TRBJ2-2; D is unclear. The CDR3 has 11 amino acids. Trimming took off 7 bases at V and 7 bases at J, with 7 bases between the two ends. Per germline, CDR1 LNHDA and CDR2 SQIVND (reference sequence). CDR3 amino acids: CASTVRGELFF. CDR3 DNA: TGTGCCAGTACGGTCCGCGGGGAGCTGTTTTTT.

CDR3 loop: CASSQNPQGWDEQFF. The CDR3 nucleotides read TGTGCCAGCAGCCAGAACCCACAGGGGTGGGATGAGCAGTTCTTC. The chain carries TRBV7-9 and TRBJ2-1; 7 bases match TRBD1. The length of the CDR3 is 15 residues. The ends lost 5 bases at V and 8 bases at J; junction bases unmatched: 12. The germline CDR1 and CDR2 sequences are SEHNR and FQNEAQ (reference sequence).

This clone appeared once. The chain joins TRBV30 to TRBJ2-7, with 8 nucleotides matching TRBD1. This CDR3 comprises 14 residues. Germline V gene sequence: CDR1 GTSNPN, CDR2 SVGIG (reference sequence). Germline trimming cut 3 bases from V and 1 base from J; bases unmatched to any gene: 5. The CDR3 reads CAWRKTGVSYEQYF. The DNA for the CDR3 is TGTGCCTGGAGAAAGACAGGGGTTTCCTACGAGCAGTACTTC.